This TCR beta chain was sequenced in a study of cytotoxic CD8 clonotypes in ibrutinib-treated CLL. This CDR3 has 18 residues. Germline-derived CDR1 and CDR2 are GTSNPN and SVGIG (reference sequence). Trimming stripped 1 base from V and 0 bases from J, with 18 bases between. With sequencing, the targeted depth ranged from 1 in 200,000 to 1 in 1 million T cells. The assay was immunoSEQ multiplex PCR, and TCRdb's table has in-frame clones only and misses some. Of 130,000 or so clones in the sample, around 77% were seen once. This clone came up a few times. Its target is unknown. Study-wide points: Public clonotypes were uncommon and contracted or stayed stable on treatment. Higher circulating CD8+ T-cell counts strongly accompanied higher baseline clonality, above age-matched healthy donors. Clonality went up at the time of ibrutinib response, stayed stable in sustained remission, and later dropped back toward its baseline level at progression.

The sample was PBMCs, taken after 12 months of ibrutinib treatment. This clonotype was obtained from a human donor with chronic lymphocytic leukemia. J is TRBJ1-4 and V is TRBV30; D unclear. In DNA, the CDR3 is TGTGCCTGGAGTGACTACCGAGGAGTGTCGGCAACTAATGAAAAACTGTTTTTT. It is translated as CAWSDYRGVSATNEKLFF.